This T cell receptor (beta chain) was sequenced during a study of blood T cell repertoires in COVID-19. Study-wide background: Acute and convalescent COVID-19 specimens originated in the United States, Italy and Spain. The analysed material was cDNA or gDNA that came from T cells, B-cell-depleted T cells, or PBMCs.

V shed 4 bases and J shed 4 bases, with 12 bases lying between them. CDR1 is SGHRS and CDR2 is YFSETQ in the germline V gene. This CDR3 comprises 14 residues. Under the authors' procedure: Reference gene primer amplification gave nucleated cell count estimates. Here immunoSEQ multiplex PCR was the method, and the copy in TCRdb shows in-frame clones only, minus some. That table is the source of V, J and clone size, and D and trimming were worked out from the DNA. The profile shows over 100,000 clones, just under 90% of them singletons. This clonotype was obtained from a human donor in a cohort sampled during active COVID-19. This chain joins TRBV5-1 and TRBJ1-3; D is undetermined. The sequenced sample was peripheral blood. CDR3 region: CASSTTTAGNTIYF. In DNA, the CDR3 is TGCGCCAGCAGCACTACTACGGCGGGAAACACCATATATTTT.